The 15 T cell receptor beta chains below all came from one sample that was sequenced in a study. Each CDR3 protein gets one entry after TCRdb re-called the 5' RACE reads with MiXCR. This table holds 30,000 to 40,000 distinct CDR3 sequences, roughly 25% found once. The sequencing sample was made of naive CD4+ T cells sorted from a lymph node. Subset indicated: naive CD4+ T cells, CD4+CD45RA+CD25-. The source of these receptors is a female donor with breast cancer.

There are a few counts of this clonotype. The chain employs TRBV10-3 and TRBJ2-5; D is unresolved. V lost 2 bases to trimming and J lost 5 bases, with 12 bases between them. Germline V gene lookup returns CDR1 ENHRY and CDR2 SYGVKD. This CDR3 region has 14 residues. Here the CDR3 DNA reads TGTGCCATCAGTGAGCCGACACCCGGGGAGACCCAGTACTTC. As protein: CAISEPTPGETQYF.

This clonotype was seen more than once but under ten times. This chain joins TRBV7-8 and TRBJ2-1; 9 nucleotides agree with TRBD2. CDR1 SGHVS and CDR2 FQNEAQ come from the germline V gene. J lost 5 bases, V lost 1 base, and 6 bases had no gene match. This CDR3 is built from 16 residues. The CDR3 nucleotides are TGTGCCAGCAGCTTAGAGGGGCTAGCGGGGCACAATGAGCAGTTCTTC. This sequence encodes CASSLEGLAGHNEQFF.

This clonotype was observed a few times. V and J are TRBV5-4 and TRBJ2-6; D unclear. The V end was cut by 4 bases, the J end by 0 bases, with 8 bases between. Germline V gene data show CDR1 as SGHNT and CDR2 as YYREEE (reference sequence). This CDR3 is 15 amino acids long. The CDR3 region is CASSTDFSGANVLTF. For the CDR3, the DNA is TGTGCCAGCAGCACGGATTTCTCTGGGGCCAACGTCCTGACTTTC.

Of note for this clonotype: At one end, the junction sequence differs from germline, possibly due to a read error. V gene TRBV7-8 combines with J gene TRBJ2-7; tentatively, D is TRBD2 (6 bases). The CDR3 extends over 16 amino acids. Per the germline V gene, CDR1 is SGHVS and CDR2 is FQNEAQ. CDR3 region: CSSSTGEGRVTYEQYF. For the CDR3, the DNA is TGTTCCAGCAGCACGGGGGAAGGACGGGTAACCTACGAGCAGTACTTC.

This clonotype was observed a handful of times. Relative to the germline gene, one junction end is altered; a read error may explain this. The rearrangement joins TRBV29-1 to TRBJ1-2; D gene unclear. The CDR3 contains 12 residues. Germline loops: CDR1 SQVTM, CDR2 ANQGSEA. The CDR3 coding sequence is TGCAGCGTTACTTCACCCAACTACGGCTACACCTTC. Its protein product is CSVTSPNYGYTF.

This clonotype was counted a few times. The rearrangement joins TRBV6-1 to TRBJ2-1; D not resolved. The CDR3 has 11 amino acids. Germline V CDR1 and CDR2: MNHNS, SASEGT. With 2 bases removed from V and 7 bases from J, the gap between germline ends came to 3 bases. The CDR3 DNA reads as TGTGCCAGCAGTGAACTGAATGAGCAGTTCTTC. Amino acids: CASSELNEQFF.

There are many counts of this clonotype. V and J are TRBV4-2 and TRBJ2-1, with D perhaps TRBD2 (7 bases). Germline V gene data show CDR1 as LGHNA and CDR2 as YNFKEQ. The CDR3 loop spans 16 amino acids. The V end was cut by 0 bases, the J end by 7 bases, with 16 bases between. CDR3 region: CASSQDLWGGLNEQFF. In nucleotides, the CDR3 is TGTGCCAGCAGCCAAGATTTGTGGGGGGGCCTTAATGAGCAGTTCTTC.

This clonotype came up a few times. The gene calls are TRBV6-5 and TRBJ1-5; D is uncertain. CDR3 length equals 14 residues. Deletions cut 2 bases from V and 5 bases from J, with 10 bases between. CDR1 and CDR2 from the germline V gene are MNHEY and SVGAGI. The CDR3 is CASSYGLEDQPQHF. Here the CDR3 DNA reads TGTGCCAGCAGTTACGGACTAGAGGATCAGCCCCAGCATTTT.

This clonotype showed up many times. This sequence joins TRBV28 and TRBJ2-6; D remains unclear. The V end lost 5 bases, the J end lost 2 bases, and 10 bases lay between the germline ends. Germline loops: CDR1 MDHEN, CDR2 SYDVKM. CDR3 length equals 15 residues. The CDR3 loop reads CASSLLQPGANVLTF. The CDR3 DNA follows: TGTGCCAGCAGTCTCCTACAGCCTGGGGCCAACGTCCTGACTTTC.

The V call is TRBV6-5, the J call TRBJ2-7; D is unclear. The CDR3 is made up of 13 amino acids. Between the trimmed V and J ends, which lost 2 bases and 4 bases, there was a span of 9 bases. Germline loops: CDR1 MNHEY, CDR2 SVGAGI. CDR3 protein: CASSYGQVYEQYF. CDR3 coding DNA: TGTGCCAGCAGTTACGGTCAGGTATACGAGCAGTACTTC.

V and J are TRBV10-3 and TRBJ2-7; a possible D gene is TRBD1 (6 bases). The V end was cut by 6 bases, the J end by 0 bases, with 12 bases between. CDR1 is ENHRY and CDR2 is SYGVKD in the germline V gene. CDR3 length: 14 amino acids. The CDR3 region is CAIRRQESSYEQYF. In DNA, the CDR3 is TGTGCCATCAGAAGACAGGAGAGCTCCTACGAGCAGTACTTC.

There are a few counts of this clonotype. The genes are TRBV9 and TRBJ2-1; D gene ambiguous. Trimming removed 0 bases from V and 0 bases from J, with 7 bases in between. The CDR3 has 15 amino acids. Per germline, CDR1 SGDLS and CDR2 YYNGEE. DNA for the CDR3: TGTGCCAGCAGCGTAGATCCAAACTCCTACAATGAGCAGTTCTTC. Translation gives CASSVDPNSYNEQFF. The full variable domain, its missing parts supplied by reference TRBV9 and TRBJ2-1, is DSGVTQTPKHLITATGQRVTLRCSPRSGDLSVYWYQQSLDQGLQFLIQYYNGEERAKGNILERFSAQQFPDLHSELNLSSLELGDSALYFCASSVDPNSYNEQFFGPGTRLTVL.

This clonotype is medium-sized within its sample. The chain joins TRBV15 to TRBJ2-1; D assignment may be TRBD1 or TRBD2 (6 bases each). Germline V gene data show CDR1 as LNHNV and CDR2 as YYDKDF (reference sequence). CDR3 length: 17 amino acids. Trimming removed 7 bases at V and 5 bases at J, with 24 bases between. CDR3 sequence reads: CATTLGRFGGRDNEQFF. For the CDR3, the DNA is TGTGCCACCACGCTCGGGCGATTCGGGGGCCGCGACAATGAGCAGTTCTTC. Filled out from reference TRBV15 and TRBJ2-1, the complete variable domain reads DAMVIQNPRYQVTQFGKPVTLSCSQTLNHNVMYWYQQKSSQAPKLLFHYYDKDFNNEADTPDNFQSRRPNTSFCFLDIRSPGLGDTAMYLCATTLGRFGGRDNEQFFGPGTRLTVL.

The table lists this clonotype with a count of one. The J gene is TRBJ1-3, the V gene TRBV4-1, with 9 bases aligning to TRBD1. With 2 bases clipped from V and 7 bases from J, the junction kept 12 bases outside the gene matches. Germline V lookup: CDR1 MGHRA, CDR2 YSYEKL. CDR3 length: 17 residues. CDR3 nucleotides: TGCGCCAGCAGCCAACCCCCGGACAGGGGAATAGGGAACACCATATATTTT. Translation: CASSQPPDRGIGNTIYF.

CDR3 amino acids: CASTLGGPEQYF. CDR3 in DNA: TGTGCCAGCACCTTGGGGGGCCCCGAGCAGTACTTC. V gene TRBV12-3 or TRBV12-4 combines with J gene TRBJ2-7; D is tentatively TRBD1 or TRBD2 (6 bases each). This CDR3 comprises 12 residues. Trimming stripped 7 bases from V and 6 bases from J, with 13 bases between.